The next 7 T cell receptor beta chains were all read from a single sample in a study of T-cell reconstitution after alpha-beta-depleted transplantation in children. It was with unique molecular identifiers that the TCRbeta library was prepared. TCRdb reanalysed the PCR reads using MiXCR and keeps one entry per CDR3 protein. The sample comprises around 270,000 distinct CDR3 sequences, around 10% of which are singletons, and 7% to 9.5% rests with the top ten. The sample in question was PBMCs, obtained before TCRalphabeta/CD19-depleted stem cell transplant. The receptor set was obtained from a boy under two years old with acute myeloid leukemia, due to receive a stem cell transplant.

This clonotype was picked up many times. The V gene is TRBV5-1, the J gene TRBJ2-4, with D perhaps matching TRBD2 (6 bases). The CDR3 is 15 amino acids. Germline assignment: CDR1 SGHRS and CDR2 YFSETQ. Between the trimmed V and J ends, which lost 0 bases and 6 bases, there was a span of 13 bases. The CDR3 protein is CASSLGQGGGNIQYF. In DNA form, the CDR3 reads TGCGCCAGCAGCTTGGGCCAGGGAGGAGGAAACATTCAGTACTTC.

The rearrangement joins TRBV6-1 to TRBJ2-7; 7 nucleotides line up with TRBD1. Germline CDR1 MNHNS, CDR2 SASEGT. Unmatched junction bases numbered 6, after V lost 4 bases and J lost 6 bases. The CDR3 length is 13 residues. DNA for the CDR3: TGTGCCAGCAGTGGACTACAGGGGAGCGAGCAGTACTTC. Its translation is CASSGLQGSEQYF.

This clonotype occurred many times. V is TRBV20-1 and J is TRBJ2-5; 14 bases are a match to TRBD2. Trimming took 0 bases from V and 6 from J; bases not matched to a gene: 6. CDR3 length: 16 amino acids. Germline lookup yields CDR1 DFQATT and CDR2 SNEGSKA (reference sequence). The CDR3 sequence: CSARDGGLAGDKTQYF. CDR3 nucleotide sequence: TGCAGTGCTAGAGATGGGGGACTAGCGGGAGACAAGACCCAGTACTTC.

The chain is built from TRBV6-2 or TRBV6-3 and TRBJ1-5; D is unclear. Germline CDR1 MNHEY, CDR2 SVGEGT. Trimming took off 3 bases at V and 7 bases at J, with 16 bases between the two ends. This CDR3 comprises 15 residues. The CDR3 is CASSYLFPGRQPQHF. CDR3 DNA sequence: TGTGCCAGCAGTTATCTCTTCCCCGGGAGGCAGCCCCAGCATTTT.

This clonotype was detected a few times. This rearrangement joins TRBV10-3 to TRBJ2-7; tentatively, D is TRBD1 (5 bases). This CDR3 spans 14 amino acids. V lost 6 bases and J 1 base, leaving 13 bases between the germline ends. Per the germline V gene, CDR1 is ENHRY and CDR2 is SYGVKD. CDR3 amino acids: CAISRTQVSYEQYF. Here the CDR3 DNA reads TGTGCCATCAGCCGGACACAGGTATCCTACGAGCAGTACTTC.

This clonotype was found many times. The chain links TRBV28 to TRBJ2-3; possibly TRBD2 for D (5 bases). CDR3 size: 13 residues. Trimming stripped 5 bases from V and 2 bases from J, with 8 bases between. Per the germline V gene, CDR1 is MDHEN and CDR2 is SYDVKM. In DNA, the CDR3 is TGTGCCAGCAGTACCGGGGACACAGATACGCAGTATTTT. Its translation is CASSTGDTDTQYF.

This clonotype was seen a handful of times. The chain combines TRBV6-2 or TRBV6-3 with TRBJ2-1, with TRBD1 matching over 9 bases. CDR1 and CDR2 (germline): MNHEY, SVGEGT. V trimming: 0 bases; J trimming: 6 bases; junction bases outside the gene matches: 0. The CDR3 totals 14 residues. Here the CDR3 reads CASSYSTGGNEQFF. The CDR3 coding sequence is TGTGCCAGCAGTTACTCGACAGGGGGCAATGAGCAGTTCTTC.